The 29 T cell receptor beta chains presented below share a single source sample, sequenced in a study of blood T cell repertoires in COVID-19. The method was immunoSEQ multiplex PCR; TCRdb's version includes in-frame clones alone and lacks a portion of them. The data show some 130,000 clones, more than 85% seen once. Sequencing used peripheral blood. These receptors came from a man in his fifties or sixties with COVID-19, enrolled during active disease.

V and J are TRBV7-9 and TRBJ1-2; 11 nucleotides line up with TRBD1. The CDR3 sequence is 14 residues long. V shed 5 bases, J shed 6 bases, and the junction held 5 bases outside the gene matches. CDR1 SEHNR and CDR2 FQNEAQ come from the germline V gene (reference sequence). CDR3 sequence: CASSPGDRGNGYTF. As DNA, the CDR3 is TGTGCCAGCAGCCCGGGGGACAGGGGGAATGGCTACACCTTC.

The gene calls are TRBV18 and TRBJ2-1; perhaps TRBD1 as D (6 bases). The CDR3 runs 13 residues. The germline CDR1 and CDR2 sequences are KGHSH and LQKENI. Trimming pared 4 bases from V and 8 bases from J, leaving 12 bases between. The CDR3 DNA is TGTGCCAGCTCACGTAGTAACAGGGATGAGCAGTTCTTC. Amino acid sequence: CASSRSNRDEQFF. The full variable domain, with the rest looked up from reference TRBV18 and TRBJ2-1, is NAGVMQNPRHLVRRRGQEARLRCSPMKGHSHVYWYRQLPEEGLKFMVYLQKENIIDESGMPKERFSAEFPKEGPSILRIQQVVRGDSAAYFCASSRSNRDEQFFGPGTRLTVL.

The gene calls are TRBV3-1 (or the pseudogene TRBV3-2) and TRBJ2-3; the D is unclear. The length of the CDR3 is 15 residues. V dropped 0 bases and J dropped 5 bases, with 12 bases sitting between them. CDR1 is LGHDT, CDR2 YNNKEL, per germline (reference sequence). CDR3 in amino acids: CASSQDITPRDTQYF. In nucleotides, the CDR3 is TGTGCCAGCAGCCAAGATATAACACCTCGAGATACGCAGTATTTT.

This rearrangement joins TRBV28 to TRBJ2-1; 7 bases agree with TRBD1. The CDR3 is 12 residues long. V was clipped by 8 bases and J by 9 bases; unmatched bases: 7. The germline V gene has CDR1 MDHEN and CDR2 SYDVKM. CDR3 in amino acids: CASGRQGPEQFF. CDR3 in DNA: TGTGCCAGCGGTAGACAGGGTCCTGAGCAGTTCTTC.

The chain uses TRBV28 and TRBJ1-1, with a possible D match to TRBD1 (5 bases). This CDR3 is 13 amino acids long. CDR1 and CDR2 from the germline V gene are MDHEN and SYDVKM. Trimming shortened V by 6 bases and J by 8 bases, and 16 bases separated the two germline ends. CDR3 nucleotides: TGTGCCAGCAGCTCGCCCCACACAGGAGAAGCTTTCTTT. This codes for CASSSPHTGEAFF.

The chain joins TRBV14 to TRBJ2-5, with 7 bases lining up with TRBD1. This CDR3 spans 18 amino acids. Germline V CDR1 and CDR2: SGHDN, FVKESK. The V and J ends lost 0 bases and 0 bases, in that order; junction bases with no gene match: 10. The CDR3 bases are TGTGCCAGCAGCCAAGATTTATCGGACAGGACCCACCAAGAGACCCAGTACTTC. The encoded protein is CASSQDLSDRTHQETQYF.

The chain has TRBV5-1 and TRBJ1-1, with D possibly TRBD1 on 6 matching bases. Trimming removed 4 bases from V and 0 bases from J, with 10 bases in between. Germline V lookup: CDR1 SGHRS, CDR2 YFSETQ. This CDR3 has 14 amino acids. The CDR3 nucleotides read TGCGCCAGCAGCGCCGGGACAATGAACACTGAAGCTTTCTTT. This sequence encodes CASSAGTMNTEAFF. The full variable domain, its missing parts supplied by reference TRBV5-1 and TRBJ1-1, is KAGVTQTPRYLIKTRGQQVTLSCSPISGHRSVSWYQQTPGQGLQFLFEYFSETQRNKGNFPGRFSGRQFSNSRSEMNVSTLELGDSALYLCASSAGTMNTEAFFGQGTRLTVV.

The rearrangement uses TRBV7-2 and TRBJ2-1, with 8 bases lining up with TRBD2. Germline-derived CDR1 and CDR2 are SGHTA and FQGNSA. The CDR3 has 15 residues. J was trimmed by 8 bases and V by 2 bases; bases with no gene match: 8. The CDR3 sequence: CASSLRVAGPYEQFF. The CDR3 DNA is TGTGCCAGCAGCTTAAGAGTAGCGGGACCCTATGAGCAGTTCTTC.

This clone occurred a few times. The CDR3 loop is CASSLFAGQPQHF. The CDR3 nucleotides read TGTGCCAGCAGCTTGTTCGCCGGTCAGCCCCAGCATTTT. This chain joins TRBV5-8 and TRBJ1-5; the D is unclear. CDR1 SGHTS and CDR2 YDEGEE come from the germline V gene. The CDR3 loop spans 13 amino acids. V gave up 1 base and J gave up 6 bases, with 8 bases separating them.

The J gene is TRBJ2-1, the V gene TRBV5-6; possibly TRBD1 for D (6 bases). The CDR3 runs 16 residues. Looked up from germline, CDR1 is SGHDT and CDR2 is YYEEEE. The V gene lost 5 bases and the J gene lost 5 bases, with 20 bases spanning the gap. Written as DNA, the CDR3 is TGTGCCAGCAGAGAAACTGGCCGGACAGCGCACAATGAGCAGTTCTTC. It encodes CASRETGRTAHNEQFF.

The chain links TRBV4-1 to TRBJ2-3, with 8 bases fitting TRBD2. With V trimmed by 0 bases and J by 1 base, 18 bases remained unmatched. The germline V gene has CDR1 MGHRA and CDR2 YSYEKL. This CDR3 spans 21 amino acids. The CDR3 DNA sequence: TGCGCCAGCAGCCAAGATCAACTCTTATCGGCGGGGGGCGGGGGCACAGATACGCAGTATTTT. Protein: CASSQDQLLSAGGGGTDTQYF.

This sequence joins TRBV19 and TRBJ1-3; tentative D call: TRBD1 (6 bases). V lost 2 bases and J 0 bases, leaving 23 bases between the germline ends. The CDR3 loop spans 20 amino acids. Germline loops: CDR1 LNHDA, CDR2 SQIVND (reference sequence). The CDR3 loop reads CASSIRRAIGGASSGNTIYF. CDR3 sequence (DNA): TGTGCCAGTAGTATACGTCGAGCTATTGGGGGGGCCTCCTCTGGAAACACCATATATTTT.

The chain uses TRBV11-3 and TRBJ2-3, with no clear D. CDR1 and CDR2 from the germline V gene are SGHNT and YENEEA. The CDR3 spans 14 residues. V lost 5 bases to trimming and J lost 0 bases, with 9 bases between them. CDR3 residues: CASSPSYSTDTQYF. The CDR3 nucleotides read TGTGCCAGCAGCCCTAGTTATAGCACAGATACGCAGTATTTT.

This chain uses TRBV7-2 with TRBJ1-4; the D gene is possibly TRBD1 (5 bases). The CDR3 loop spans 16 amino acids. Trimming cost V 5 bases and J 7 bases, with 20 bases left between them. CDR1 and CDR2 (germline): SGHTA, FQGNSA. The CDR3 sequence: CASSPDRGGFSEKLFF. The CDR3 DNA follows: TGTGCCAGCAGCCCAGACAGAGGAGGGTTTAGTGAAAAACTGTTTTTT.

The chain combines TRBV6-6 with TRBJ1-1; no reliable D call. This CDR3 has 15 residues. Trimming cost V 0 bases and J 1 base, with 9 bases left between them. From germline, CDR1 is MNHNY and CDR2 SVGAGI (reference sequence). The CDR3 sequence is CASSYSARGNTEAFF. The CDR3 DNA reads as TGTGCCAGCAGTTACTCCGCAAGAGGGAACACTGAAGCTTTCTTT.

The gene calls are TRBV5-8 and TRBJ2-7, with D unresolved. Germline V CDR1 and CDR2: SGHTS, YDEGEE. V lost 0 bases to trimming and J lost 1 base, with 11 bases between them. The CDR3 extends over 15 amino acids. As DNA, the CDR3 is TGTGCCAGCAGCTTGGCCGCCCGAGGATCCTACGAGCAGTACTTC. Translating gives CASSLAARGSYEQYF. Using reference TRBV5-8 and TRBJ2-7 for the parts outside the CDR3, the full variable domain is EAGVTQSPTHLIKTRGQQATLRCSPISGHTSVYWYQQALGLGLQFLLWYDEGEERNRGNFPPRFSGRQFPNYSSELNVNALELEDSALYLCASSLAARGSYEQYFGPGTRLTVT.

This clone was picked up a small number of times. The same CDR3 is also encoded by other DNA sequences in this sample. The V gene is TRBV19, the J gene TRBJ1-2; 8 bases agree with TRBD1. The trim removed 6 bases at V and 4 bases at J, leaving 7 bases unmatched. The CDR3 runs to 14 residues. Germline loops: CDR1 LNHDA, CDR2 SQIVND (reference sequence). The CDR3 loop is CASRDGQGGYGYTF. CDR3 bases: TGTGCCAGTAGGGATGGACAGGGAGGCTATGGCTACACCTTC.

The genes are TRBV4-1 and TRBJ1-4; possibly TRBD1 for D (5 bases). This CDR3 has 14 amino acids. With 1 base removed from V and 5 bases from J, the gap between germline ends came to 8 bases. The germline V gene encodes CDR1 MGHRA and CDR2 YSYEKL. The DNA of the CDR3 is TGCGCCAGCAGCCAAGGGCAGGGCAATGAAAAACTGTTTTTT. Residues: CASSQGQGNEKLFF.

The J gene is TRBJ1-1, the V gene TRBV6-6; tentatively, D is TRBD1 (6 bases). Trimming took off 7 bases at V and 5 bases at J, with 14 bases between the two ends. The CDR3 length is 13 residues. Per germline, CDR1 MNHNY and CDR2 SVGAGI (reference sequence). Here the CDR3 reads CASTHREGTEAFF. Written as DNA, the CDR3 is TGTGCCAGCACCCACAGGGAAGGGACTGAAGCTTTCTTT.

As for this clone: At the DNA level, this CDR3 is encoded by other sequences in the same sample as well. The chain links TRBV6-5 to TRBJ1-1; D is unclear. The CDR3 sequence is 13 residues long. Germline V gene data show CDR1 as MNHEY and CDR2 as SVGAGI. V was cut by 0 bases and J by 1 base, with 3 bases left in between. CDR3 protein: CASSYSRNTEAFF. The CDR3 nucleotides are TGTGCCAGCAGTTACTCCCGGAACACTGAAGCTTTCTTT.

This clone was seen a handful of times. The chain is built from TRBV11-2 and TRBJ2-2, with D perhaps matching TRBD1 (5 bases). Between the trimmed V and J ends, which lost 0 bases and 0 bases, there was a span of 5 bases. This CDR3 region has 15 residues. Per the germline V gene, CDR1 is SGHAT and CDR2 is FQNNGV. Written as DNA, the CDR3 is TGTGCCAGCAGCTTAGACAGGGCGAACACCGGGGAGCTGTTTTTT. Residues: CASSLDRANTGELFF.

The chain uses TRBV14 and TRBJ1-2; D perhaps matches TRBD1 (5 bases). Looked up from germline, CDR1 is SGHDN and CDR2 is FVKESK. The CDR3 is 16 amino acids. Trimming took 1 base from V and 0 from J, leaving 12 bases between them. The CDR3: CASSQVGRAANYGYTF. CDR3 nucleotides: TGTGCCAGCAGCCAAGTCGGCAGGGCAGCTAACTATGGCTACACCTTC.

V gene TRBV19 combines with J gene TRBJ1-5, with 9 bases matching TRBD1. The germline CDR1 and CDR2 sequences are LNHDA and SQIVND (reference sequence). Trimming took 2 bases from V and 6 from J; bases not matched to a gene: 8. This CDR3 is 16 amino acids long. The CDR3: CASSIPGQGGFQPQHF. The DNA of the CDR3 is TGTGCCAGTAGTATACCGGGACAGGGAGGGTTTCAGCCCCAGCATTTT.

The CDR3 sequence is CASSLKRGGAYEKLFF. CDR3 sequence (DNA): TGTGCCAGCAGTCTTAAGAGGGGGGGCGCTTATGAAAAACTGTTTTTT. V is TRBV2 and J is TRBJ1-4; weak D call: TRBD1 (6 bases). Germline CDR1 SNHLY, CDR2 FYNNEI. V shed 5 bases and J shed 6 bases, with 19 bases lying between them. The CDR3 runs to 16 residues.

The rearrangement uses TRBV5-6 and TRBJ2-1; 7 bases are a match to TRBD1. In germline, CDR1 is SGHDT, CDR2 YYEEEE. Germline trimming cut 2 bases from V and 4 bases from J; bases unmatched to any gene: 6. This CDR3 has 15 residues. CDR3 nucleotides: TGTGCCAGCAGCTTAGACGACAGGGATTACAATGAGCAGTTCTTC. Encoded protein: CASSLDDRDYNEQFF.

This clone was seen a handful of times. The chain has TRBV20-1 and TRBJ1-3; D not certain. Germline CDR1 DFQATT, CDR2 SNEGSKA (reference sequence). With 3 bases removed from V and 7 bases from J, the gap between germline ends came to 16 bases. CDR3 length: 14 residues. The CDR3 sequence: CSASRVGVWNTIYF. In nucleotides, the CDR3 is TGCAGTGCTAGTCGGGTCGGTGTTTGGAACACCATATATTTT.

This clone was counted once. The chain is built from TRBV6-5 and TRBJ1-4; D not certain. The CDR3 contains 15 residues. Germline-derived CDR1 and CDR2 are MNHEY and SVGAGI. The ends were cut back, 0 bases at V and 5 bases at J, with 10 bases in the middle. CDR3 DNA sequence: TGTGCCAGCAGTTACTCGGTCATCGGGAATGAAAAACTGTTTTTT. Protein: CASSYSVIGNEKLFF.

The chain couples TRBV5-6 to TRBJ1-2; 7 bases are a match to TRBD1. The germline gives CDR1 SGHDT, CDR2 YYEEEE. V lost 4 bases, J lost 5 bases, and 5 bases stayed unmatched. CDR3 length equals 13 residues. The DNA for the CDR3 is TGTGCCAGCAGCCCGACAGGGCGTTATGGCTACACCTTC. This codes for CASSPTGRYGYTF.

V and J are TRBV10-3 and TRBJ2-1, with 10 bases lining up with TRBD1. Germline assignment: CDR1 ENHRY and CDR2 SYGVKD. The junction had 5 bases not matched to a gene; V was cut back by 2 bases and J by 7 bases. This CDR3 spans 15 amino acids. The CDR3 bases are TGTGCCATCAGTGAGGACAGGGGGCTGTGGAATGAGCAGTTCTTC. As protein: CAISEDRGLWNEQFF.